Below, 19 T cell receptor beta chains from the same sample are listed, as sequenced in a study of early T cells in non-severe SARS-CoV-2 infection. MiXCR was run by TCRdb on the 5' RACE reads, yielding one entry per CDR3 protein. This table has around 57,000 distinct CDR3 sequences, under 7.5% appearing once. Sequencing was performed on whole blood. All receptors come from an adult who was a healthcare worker with PCR-confirmed SARS-CoV-2 infection or an uninfected control (not recorded which).

This clonotype has ten or more counts. The CDR3 DNA reads TGCGCCAGCAGCTTACGGACCGGGACCTCCTACGAGCAGTACTTC. This translates into CASSLRTGTSYEQYF. This sequence joins TRBV4-1 and TRBJ2-7; D might be TRBD1 or TRBD2, each matching 5 bases. Germline V gene sequence: CDR1 MGHRA, CDR2 YSYEKL. Trimming stripped 5 bases from V and 0 bases from J, with 14 bases between. CDR3 length: 15 amino acids.

At least ten counts were recorded for this clonotype. V is TRBV30 and J is TRBJ2-2; no firm D call. The V and J ends lost 3 bases and 5 bases respectively, with 10 bases between them. The germline gives CDR1 GTSNPN, CDR2 SVGIG (reference sequence). The length of the CDR3 is 13 residues. For the CDR3, the DNA is TGTGCCTGGAGCCCTTTTGGAACCGGGGAGCTGTTTTTT. It specifies CAWSPFGTGELFF. Complete variable domain (other parts from reference TRBV30 and TRBJ2-2): SQTIHQWPATLVQPVGSPLSLECTVEGTSNPNLYWYRQAAGRGLQLLFYSVGIGQISSEVPQNLSASRPQDRQFILSSKKLLLSDSGFYLCAWSPFGTGELFFGEGSRLTVL.

In its sample, this clonotype was seen once. The gene calls are TRBV20-1 and TRBJ1-1, with unresolved D. Germline CDR1 DFQATT, CDR2 SNEGSKA (reference sequence). There are 15 residues in the CDR3. The V gene lost 6 bases and the J gene lost 1 base, with 18 bases spanning the gap. As DNA, the CDR3 is TGCAGTGCCATCGCCCGACATCGCTCGAACACTGAAGCTTTCTTT. Translating it yields CSAIARHRSNTEAFF.

At least ten counts were recorded for this clonotype. This sequence joins TRBV5-5 and TRBJ1-2; 7 bases line up with TRBD1. The CDR3 is made up of 17 amino acids. Trimming removed 0 bases from V and 6 bases from J; junction bases left unmatched: 14. Germline assignment: CDR1 SGHKS and CDR2 YYEKEE (reference sequence). The DNA of the CDR3 is TGTGCCAGCAGCTTGGACAGGGGAGGTGTTCTAGGGAATGGCTACACCTTC. It codes for CASSLDRGGVLGNGYTF.

There are many counts of this clonotype. This chain links TRBV11-2 with TRBJ2-3; TRBD1 is a possible D gene (6 bases). Trimming cost V 1 base and J 1 base, with 9 bases left between them. Germline V gene lookup returns CDR1 SGHAT and CDR2 FQNNGV. The CDR3 has 15 residues. The CDR3 here is CASSLGGPGTDTQYF. CDR3 bases: TGTGCCAGCAGCTTAGGGGGGCCAGGCACAGATACGCAGTATTTT.

Turning to this clonotype: Just one base apart from a much larger clone, this may be a read error. It is likely a read error, because the conserved phenylalanine at the end of the CDR3 is missing. The chain links TRBV11-3 to TRBJ2-1; 13 bases fit TRBD2. With 5 bases clipped from V and 8 bases from J, the junction kept 6 bases outside the gene matches. The CDR3 runs to 15 residues. Germline V gene sequence: CDR1 SGHNT, CDR2 YENEEA. The CDR3 here is CASSPTSGGAHEQFL. The CDR3 coding sequence is TGTGCCAGCAGCCCAACTAGCGGGGGGGCACATGAGCAGTTCCTC.

The table lists this clonotype with many counts. The V call is TRBV11-2, the J call TRBJ2-1, with 9 bases that match TRBD2. J was trimmed by 7 bases and V by 5 bases; bases with no gene match: 9. CDR1 is SGHAT, CDR2 FQNNGV, per germline. CDR3 length: 15 amino acids. For the CDR3, the DNA is TGTGCCAGCAGCCCCGAGCGGGGGGTTCGGAATGAGCAGTTCTTC. This codes for CASSPERGVRNEQFF.

This clonotype was counted ten times or more. The chain is built from TRBV7-2 and TRBJ1-1, with D possibly TRBD1 on 6 matching bases. There are 14 residues in the CDR3. Trimming shortened V by 0 bases and J by 2 bases, and 7 bases separated the two germline ends. CDR1 SGHTA and CDR2 FQGNSA come from the germline V gene. CDR3 bases: TGTGCCAGCAGCTTAGCAGGGGGAAACACTGAAGCTTTCTTT. Its protein product is CASSLAGGNTEAFF.

This clonotype was counted at least ten times. The chain has TRBV12-3 or TRBV12-4 and TRBJ1-5; no firm D call. This CDR3 spans 13 amino acids. Deletions cut 5 bases from V and 6 bases from J, with 11 bases between. The CDR3 loop is CASSQVRFQPQHF. In DNA, the CDR3 is TGTGCCAGCAGTCAGGTTAGGTTTCAGCCCCAGCATTTT.

The chain employs TRBV12-3 or TRBV12-4 and TRBJ1-2; no reliable D call. This CDR3 is built from 11 residues. V was clipped by 6 bases and J by 6 bases, with 8 bases between them. The CDR3 loop reads CASRVVDGYTF. Here the CDR3 DNA reads TGTGCCAGCAGGGTAGTCGATGGCTACACCTTC.

This clonotype was observed at least ten times. The rearrangement joins TRBV7-2 to TRBJ2-1; D might be TRBD2 (5 bases). V gave up 2 bases and J gave up 2 bases, with 25 bases separating them. CDR1 is SGHTA, CDR2 FQGNSA, per germline. The CDR3 is 20 amino acids. CDR3 protein: CASSLRRGGRTYITYNEQFF. In nucleotides, the CDR3 is TGTGCCAGCAGCTTACGTCGTGGAGGCAGGACCTATATCACCTACAATGAGCAGTTCTTC.

CDR3 sequence: CASSQDSRGTDTQYF. CDR3 coding DNA: TGTGCCAGCAGCCAAGATTCCAGGGGCACAGATACGCAGTATTTT. This sequence joins TRBV3-1 and TRBJ2-3; tentative D call: TRBD1 (5 bases). Germline V gives CDR1 LGHDT, CDR2 YNNKEL (reference sequence). This CDR3 contains 15 residues. V was cut by 0 bases and J by 1 base, with 8 bases left in between.

The sample holds many counts of this clonotype. The V call is TRBV11-2, the J call TRBJ2-1; 9 nucleotides align to TRBD1. V shed 5 bases, J shed 7 bases, and the junction held 15 bases outside the gene matches. The germline V gene has CDR1 SGHAT and CDR2 FQNNGV. CDR3 length equals 17 residues. The CDR3 loop reads CASSTYPLTGGMNEQFF. The CDR3, as DNA: TGTGCCAGCAGCACGTATCCGTTGACAGGGGGTATGAATGAGCAGTTCTTC.

This clonotype occurred many times. The J gene is TRBJ2-1, the V gene TRBV14; D ambiguous. Germline V gene lookup returns CDR1 SGHDN and CDR2 FVKESK. Trimming pared 1 base from V and 12 bases from J, leaving 16 bases between. The CDR3 is 14 amino acids. CDR3 amino acids: CASSQGGPADTQFF. In nucleotides, the CDR3 is TGTGCCAGCAGCCAAGGGGGTCCGGCAGATACGCAGTTCTTC.

This clonotype has a count of ten or more. The chain carries TRBV7-2 and TRBJ2-7; D is perhaps TRBD1 or TRBD2 (5 bases each). The germline V gene encodes CDR1 SGHTA and CDR2 FQGNSA. This CDR3 has 14 amino acids. V lost 4 bases and J 5 bases, leaving 15 bases between the germline ends. This CDR3 is CASSSWDLENEQYF. The CDR3 DNA follows: TGTGCCAGCAGCTCATGGGACCTTGAGAACGAGCAGTACTTC. The whole variable domain, remainder taken from reference TRBV7-2 and TRBJ2-7, is GAGVSQSPSNKVTEKGKDVELRCDPISGHTALYWYRQSLGQGLEFLIYFQGNSAPDKSGLPSDRFSAERTGGSVSTLTIQRTQQEDSAVYLCASSSWDLENEQYFGPGTRLTVT.

Ten or more counts support this clonotype. V gene TRBV6-2 or TRBV6-3 combines with J gene TRBJ2-5; 7 nucleotides align to TRBD2. The V segment lost 0 bases and the J segment 4 bases; nucleotides outside the gene matches: 14. This CDR3 is 18 amino acids long. Per the germline V gene, CDR1 is MNHEY and CDR2 is SVGEGT. The DNA for the CDR3 is TGTGCCAGCAGTTACTCGGAGCTAGCGGAGCCTCGGGGAGAGACCCAGTACTTC. Its translation is CASSYSELAEPRGETQYF.

The V call is TRBV5-4, the J call TRBJ1-6; 7 bases align to TRBD1. J was trimmed by 2 bases and V by 2 bases; bases with no gene match: 1. Germline V gene data show CDR1 as SGHNT and CDR2 as YYREEE (reference sequence). CDR3 length: 15 residues. CDR3 DNA: TGTGCCAGCAGCTTTCAGGGGGCCTATAATTCACCCCTCCACTTT. Its translation is CASSFQGAYNSPLHF. Looking up the rest from reference TRBV5-4 and TRBJ1-6 gives the full variable domain: ETGVTQSPTHLIKTRGQQVTLRCSSQSGHNTVSWYQQALGQGPQFIFQYYREEENGRGNFPPRFSGLQFPNYSSELNVNALELDDSALYLCASSFQGAYNSPLHFGNGTRLTVT.

The gene calls are TRBV7-2 and TRBJ2-2; the D is unclear. The CDR3 runs 16 residues. Germline V gene lookup returns CDR1 SGHTA and CDR2 FQGNSA. Trimming stripped 7 bases from V and 6 bases from J, with 21 bases between. CDR3 protein: CASTAGSLLGPGELFF. CDR3 in DNA: TGTGCCAGCACCGCCGGCTCTCTACTCGGACCCGGGGAGCTGTTTTTT. The full variable domain, with the rest looked up from reference TRBV7-2 and TRBJ2-2, is GAGVSQSPSNKVTEKGKDVELRCDPISGHTALYWYRQSLGQGLEFLIYFQGNSAPDKSGLPSDRFSAERTGGSVSTLTIQRTQQEDSAVYLCASTAGSLLGPGELFFGEGSRLTVL.

The table lists this clonotype with many counts. The chain carries TRBV6-5 and TRBJ2-7, with a tentative D call TRBD2 (8 bases). The V and J ends lost 7 bases and 3 bases respectively, with 19 bases between them. CDR1 is MNHEY and CDR2 is SVGAGI in the germline V gene. This CDR3 has 15 amino acids. This chain's CDR3 is CASTRAGDRHYEQYF. CDR3 DNA: TGTGCCAGCACTCGAGCGGGGGACAGACACTACGAGCAGTACTTC.